This T cell receptor beta chain was sequenced during a study of beta chain features in type 1 diabetes. Study-level results: TCRB repertoires of naive, central memory and Treg cells appeared more similar among patients than among healthy donors. Any PCR bias toward short templates would affect both groups alike. Shorter TCRB CDR3s, moderately but significantly so, marked every one of the four CD4+ subsets in Type 1 diabetes patients. Sequencing the cDNA could make cells with high TCR expression show up more than they should.

In regard to this clone: No antigen is known for it.

With 2 bases clipped from V and 1 base from J, the junction kept 7 bases outside the gene matches. There are 17 residues in the CDR3. CDR1 and CDR2 from the germline V gene are SGDLS and YYNGEE. Reverse transcribing all isolated RNA meant expressed TCRB transcripts were sequenced. Repertoires were generated with immunoSEQ multiplex PCR, while TCRdb's copy carries only in-frame clones and drops some. The sample has fewer than 65,000 clones, 59% seen once. The specimen was Tregs from blood. This sequence was found in a woman aged 18-29 years in good health. V gene TRBV9 combines with J gene TRBJ2-1; 9 bases map to TRBD2. CDR3 DNA sequence: TGTGCCAGCAGCGTCTCGCCTAGCGGGACTTCCTACAATGAGCAGTTCTTC. Encoded protein: CASSVSPSGTSYNEQFF.